This T cell receptor beta chain stems from a study of Graves' ophthalmopathy and Graves' hyperthyroidism (dated by TCRdb to the late 2010s). Background for the entire study: Hyperthyroidism was defined as stable when no progression to ophthalmopathy occurred within 18 months of follow-up. TCR beta repertoire signatures were used to distinguish Graves' ophthalmopathy from Graves' hyperthyroidism and to predict progression to ophthalmopathy. In total, some 130 blood samples were TCR-sequenced: 43 ophthalmopathy, some 75 hyperthyroidism and about 17 hyperthyroidism-to-ophthalmopathy patients. A discovery set of 100 or so patients (about 45 ophthalmopathy, about 58 stable hyperthyroidism) was enrolled to explore V-J signatures distinguishing ophthalmopathy from hyperthyroidism. The independent validation cohort included 18 hyperthyroidism patients plus 17 patients who later progressed from hyperthyroidism to ophthalmopathy. T-cell repertoires of thyroid tissue and blood were compared in 5 or 6 hyperthyroidism patients. Once sampling was done, hyperthyroidism patients were given methimazole at a starting dose of 30 mg daily, while ophthalmopathy patients were given high-dose intravenous methylprednisolone. The full study reports these points: No statistical method was used to set the sample size in advance, and the investigators knew which group each participant was assigned to. Most of the expanded thyroid clonotypes with a frequency above 0.001 were also detected in blood, and it was suggested that the thyroid immune response may be reflected by blood repertoires. In cross-validation, the 13-signature model distinguished ophthalmopathy from stable hyperthyroidism with just over 85% sensitivity and around 81% specificity, and in the test set the corresponding values were about 80% and 75%. In validation, the model predicted ophthalmopathy progression with 70.59% sensitivity and about 73% specificity; eleven to twelve predicted patients were CT-confirmed with GO in a median of about 6.2 months.

This clonotype was found many times. Its antigen is currently not known. Within one base of it there is no much larger clone, and no base qualities were kept. For repertoire sequencing, TCR beta CDR3 regions were amplified from RNA transcripts. A first-round RT-PCR used HTBI primers with the Qiagen OneStep RT-PCR kit, followed by a second-round multiplex PCR, size selection and purification. Libraries were sequenced on an Illumina HiSeq2000 using paired-end 100 bp reads. Processing in the source paper ran as follows. SOAPnuke was used to process the reads, throwing out any read that had adapters, had uncalled bases, had a mean Phred below 15, or lacked an exact constant-primer or identifier match. High-quality paired reads were merged with COPE v1.2.5. Each unique nucleotide sequence was treated as a clonotype, and MiTCR v1.1 was used to align the clonotypes to the IMGT TRB V, D and J references. Analysis was restricted to V-J combinations with a frequency above 0.0001, which covered roughly 99% of repertoires. For each V-J combination, a TCR clonal expansion and chaos score was defined as the ratio of F50 clonal expansion to chaos observed in the TCRdist matrix. Welch's t-statistics and random forest were used to reduce the features to about 14 V-J combinations, which were then used as input to a naive Bayes classifier. The similarity between thyroid and blood repertoires was quantified using the Morisita-Horn index. TCRdb reworked the public reads: Q25 trimming with fastp, MiXCR clone assembly, productive beta chains retained. Rows with a matching CDR3 protein are joined into one entry that keeps the most common DNA and genes. TCRdb assigned the V and J calls; the authors' analysis was not used. The sample records 1 million to 1.3 million distinct CDR3 sequences, about two fifths of which are singletons. The ten largest make up more than 9.5% of the sample.

Via the germline V gene, CDR1 is ENHRY and CDR2 SYGVKD. V and J lose 2 bases and 0 bases, and a span of 7 bases separates them. Spanning cysteine to phenylalanine, the CDR3 consists of 15 amino acids. Only the CDR3 DNA is retained, 45 bases long and in frame from the first base. The hyperthyroidism patients were 18 to 65 years old and newly diagnosed, with a disease duration of less than 2 months. Patients with other autoimmune diseases, uncontrolled infections, pregnancy or lactation were excluded from the study. Clinical symptoms, serum thyroxine, TRAb, thyroid ultrasound and orbital computed tomography were used for diagnosis. Total RNA was extracted using Trizol reagent, and RNA quality was checked on an Agilent 2100 Bioanalyzer.

What was sequenced was peripheral blood or thyroid tissue (not recorded which). The chain uses TRBV10-3 and TRBJ1-4; the D gene lacks a confident call. This TCR derives from an adult man with Graves' hyperthyroidism. The nucleotide sequence is TGTGCCATCAGTGAGACGGACGCAACTAATGAAAAACTGTTTTTT. This sequence encodes CAISETDATNEKLFF.